The present T cell receptor beta chain was sequenced within a study of cytotoxic CD8 clonotypes in ibrutinib-treated CLL. Study information: Following a median approximately 12 months of treatment, with a range of 6 to 36, response samples were taken.

Points from the study as a whole: Progressing patients had sampling times that differed from those of sustained-remission patients.

This CDR3 has 15 amino acids. V was clipped by 1 base and J by 6 bases; unmatched bases: 5. Germline CDR1 reads LNHDA; CDR2 reads SQIVND (reference sequence). The method was immunoSEQ multiplex PCR; TCRdb's version includes in-frame clones alone and lacks a portion of them. The sample lists more than 200,000 clones, about 75% occurring once. A remark on this clone: No antigen is known for it.

V and J are TRBV19 and TRBJ1-4, with 7 bases matching TRBD1. Sequencing used PBMCs, obtained after 12 months of ibrutinib treatment. The receptor's source is a human donor with chronic lymphocytic leukemia. CDR3 DNA sequence: TGTGCCAGTAGTATAGGTGGGACAGTCGATGAAAAACTGTTTTTT. Protein sequence: CASSIGGTVDEKLFF.